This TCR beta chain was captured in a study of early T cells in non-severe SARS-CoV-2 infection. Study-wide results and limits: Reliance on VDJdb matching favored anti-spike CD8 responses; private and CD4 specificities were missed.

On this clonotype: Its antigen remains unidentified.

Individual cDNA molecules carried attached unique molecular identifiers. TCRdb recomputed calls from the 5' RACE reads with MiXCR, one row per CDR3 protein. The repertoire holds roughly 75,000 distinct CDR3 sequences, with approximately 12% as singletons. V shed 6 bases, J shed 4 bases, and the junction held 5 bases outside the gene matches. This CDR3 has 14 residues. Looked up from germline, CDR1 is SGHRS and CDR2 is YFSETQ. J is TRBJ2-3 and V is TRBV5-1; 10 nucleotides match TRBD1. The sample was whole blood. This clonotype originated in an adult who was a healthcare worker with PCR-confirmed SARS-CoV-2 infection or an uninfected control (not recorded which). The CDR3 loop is CASTWTGGADTQYF. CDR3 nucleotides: TGCGCCAGCACCTGGACAGGGGGGGCAGATACGCAGTATTTT.